Described below is a single TCR beta chain sequence and its context. This sample was included in a study of blood T cell repertoires in COVID-19. Study as a whole: T cells, B-cell-depleted T cells, or PBMCs provided the cDNA or gDNA that served as material.

CDR1 and CDR2 from the germline V gene are LNHDA and SQIVND (reference sequence). This CDR3 region has 19 residues. Trimming removed 6 bases at V and 0 bases at J, with 24 bases between. Profiling relied on immunoSEQ multiplex PCR, and the TCRdb table lists in-frame clones only, not all of them. The sample carries some 90,000 clones, about 90% recorded once. Sequenced sample: peripheral blood. The sequence derives from a woman aged 80 or older with active or convalescent COVID-19. The J gene is TRBJ1-3, the V gene TRBV19, with D hard to call. The CDR3 loop reads CASSQRFGTDMSSGNTIYF. CDR3 coding DNA: TGTGCCAGTAGCCAACGGTTCGGTACCGATATGAGCTCTGGAAACACCATATATTTT.